This TCR beta chain stems from a study of chronic HIV infection and antiretroviral therapy (dated by TCRdb to the mid-2010s). The germline V gene gives CDR1 as SQVTM and CDR2 as ANQGSEA. V is pared back by 4 bases and J by 3 bases, with 16 bases lying between the germline termini. The CDR3 goes from the cysteine to the phenylalanine over 15 residues. CDR3 DNA is the only sequence kept; it has 45 bases, read in frame from the first base. This clonotype occurred a few times. The antigen it binds to is not known. No much larger clone is present one base from it, and per-base qualities are unavailable. The library was obtained by 5' RACE. The instrument was an Illumina MiSeq. TCRdb handled the public reads itself, with Q25 trimming in fastp and clone calling in MiXCR, and kept productive beta chains. Rows matching on CDR3 protein sequence are summarized as one entry with the most common DNA and genes. This sample has just over 30,000 distinct CDR3 sequences in its table, and about 9.7% of those were observed once. The ten largest make up less than 3% of the sample.

The sequencing input was peripheral blood. The chain couples TRBV29-1 to TRBJ2-1; 6 matching bases give a weak D call of TRBD2. The sequence derives from an adult who had HIV and had not received antiretroviral therapy, or was an uninfected healthy control (not recorded which). The CDR3 amino acid sequence is: CSVGRLGVIYNEQFF. The DNA reads as follows: TGCAGCGTTGGAAGACTAGGGGTTATCTACAATGAGCAGTTCTTC.